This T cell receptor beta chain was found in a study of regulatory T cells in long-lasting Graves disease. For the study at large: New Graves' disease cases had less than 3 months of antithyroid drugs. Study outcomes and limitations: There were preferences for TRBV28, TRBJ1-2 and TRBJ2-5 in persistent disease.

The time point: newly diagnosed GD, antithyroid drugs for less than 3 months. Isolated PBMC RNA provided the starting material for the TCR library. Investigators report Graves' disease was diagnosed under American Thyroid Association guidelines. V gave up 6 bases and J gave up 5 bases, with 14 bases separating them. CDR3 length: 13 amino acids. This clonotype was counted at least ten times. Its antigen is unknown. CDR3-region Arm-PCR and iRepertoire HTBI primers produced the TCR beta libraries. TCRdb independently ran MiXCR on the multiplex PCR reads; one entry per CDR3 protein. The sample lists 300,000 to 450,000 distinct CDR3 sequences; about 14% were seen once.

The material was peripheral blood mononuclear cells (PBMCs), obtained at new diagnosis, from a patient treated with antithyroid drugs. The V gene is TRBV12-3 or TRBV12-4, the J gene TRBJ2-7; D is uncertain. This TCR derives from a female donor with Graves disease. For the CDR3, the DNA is TGTGCCAGCAGCTACCCTGCGGTCCACGAGCAGTACTTC. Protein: CASSYPAVHEQYF.